This is a list of T cell receptor beta chains from one sample in a study of shared T cell receptors in the human thymus. Assay used: immunoSEQ multiplex PCR; TCRdb lists only in-frame clones, some missing. In the table there are over 65,000 clones, about 95% of which are singletons. The sample consisted of thymocytes. The receptors stem from a human donor. Both conserved end residues are part of each CDR3. The D gene is left open where the match is weak. Size values are once, few and many counts, or a class for expanded clones, and some rows have none.

j_gene: TRBJ1-2; v_gene: TRBV7-6; d_gene: TRBD1; abundance: -; len: 13; CDR3nt: TGTGCCAGCAGCCGACAGGGATGGAGTGGCTACACCTTC; CDR3aa: CASSRQGWSGYTF
j_gene: TRBJ2-3; v_gene: TRBV7-3; d_gene: TRBD1; abundance: -; len: 18; CDR3nt: TGTGCCAGCAGCTTAGTTGTGGGGACAGGGTTTAATGAAGATACGCAGTATTTT; CDR3aa: CASSLVVGTGFNEDTQYF
j_gene: TRBJ2-1; v_gene: TRBV14; d_gene: TRBD1; abundance: -; len: 16; CDR3nt: TGTGCCAGCAGCCAACTGGACAGGGGTAGGGGCAATGAGCAGTTCTTC; CDR3aa: CASSQLDRGRGNEQFF
j_gene: TRBJ2-1; v_gene: TRBV18; d_gene: -; abundance: once; len: 15; CDR3nt: TGTGCCAGCTCACCATCTCCCACCTCCTACAATGAGCAGTTCTTC; CDR3aa: CASSPSPTSYNEQFF
j_gene: TRBJ2-7; v_gene: TRBV5-1; d_gene: -; abundance: -; len: 15; CDR3nt: TGCGCCAGCAGCTGCTGTGACTCACGAAACGGAGAGCAGTACTTC; CDR3aa: CASSCCDSRNGEQYF
j_gene: TRBJ1-2; v_gene: TRBV4-1; d_gene: -; abundance: -; len: 12; CDR3nt: TGCGCCAGCAGCCATCGAGGCCATGGCTACACCTTC; CDR3aa: CASSHRGHGYTF
j_gene: TRBJ1-6; v_gene: TRBV19; d_gene: TRBD1; abundance: -; len: 19; CDR3nt: TGTGCCAGTAGTATGATAGGACAGGACCCGAGCTCCTATAATTCACCCCTCCACTTT; CDR3aa: CASSMIGQDPSSYNSPLHF
j_gene: TRBJ1-2; v_gene: TRBV4-2; d_gene: -; abundance: -; len: 15; CDR3nt: TGTGCCAGCAGCCAAGGGTCAGGGGAGACCTATGGCTACACCTTC; CDR3aa: CASSQGSGETYGYTF
j_gene: TRBJ2-2; v_gene: TRBV27; d_gene: TRBD2; abundance: -; len: 21; CDR3nt: TGTGCCAGCAGTTTACATTCCGGGACTAGCGGGGCTAACGACAAGTCCGGGGAGCTGTTTTTT; CDR3aa: CASSLHSGTSGANDKSGELFF
j_gene: TRBJ2-1; v_gene: TRBV14; d_gene: -; abundance: -; len: 16; CDR3nt: TGTGCCAGCAGCCAAGATGGGGTCAGGGCCTACAATGAGCAGTTCTTC; CDR3aa: CASSQDGVRAYNEQFF
j_gene: TRBJ2-5; v_gene: TRBV7-2; d_gene: TRBD2; abundance: -; len: 17; CDR3nt: TGTGCCAGCAGTTTCAAGCTAGCGGGGGGCGAAAGGGAGACCCAGTACTTC; CDR3aa: CASSFKLAGGERETQYF